These 29 T cell receptor gamma chains came from one sample sequenced in a study of γδ T cells in repeated Plasmodium falciparum infection. TCRdb processed the multiplex PCR reads again with the CATT caller. Here the sample spans 20,000 to 30,000 gamma-chain clones, around 3% being singletons. Gammadelta T cells were flow-sorted from PBMC into Vgamma9/Vdelta2+ and Vdelta2-negative populations for bulk analysis. The sequencing sample was made of gamma-delta T cells from blood. The receptors stem from a pool of human donors (malaria-infected and uninfected, not separated).

This clone turned up a few times. A single base is all that separates this from a far larger clone, so a read error is likely. The gene calls are TRGV2 and TRGJP1. Here the J gene came from matching the DNA to germline, since TCRdb omits it. CDR1 and CDR2 (germline): EGSNGY, YDSYNSKV. With V trimmed by 4 bases and J by 3 bases, 5 bases remained unmatched. This CDR3 region has 14 residues. CDR3 sequence (DNA): TGTGCCACCTGGGAGAAGCCCACTGGTTGGTTCAAGATATTT. It translates to CATWEKPTGWFKIF.

The table lists this clone with many counts. A far larger clone is one nucleotide away, so this likely arose from a read error. Other DNA variants within this sample encode the same CDR3. DNA of the CDR3: TGTGCCACCTGGGATGGGCCGGTTCATTATTATAAGAAACTCTTC. Encoded protein: CATWDGPVHYYKKLF. V gene assignment gives TRGV4, but the J gene was left uncalled. CDR3 size: 15 residues. CDR1 is EGSTGY, CDR2 YDSYTSSV, per germline.

This clone was picked up a small number of times. TCRdb lists the protein of a much larger clone for this DNA, which differs at residue 4, so this is likely a read error; the protein given here is translated from the DNA itself. J is TRGJ1 or TRGJ2 and V is TRGV9. In germline, CDR1 is GITISATS, CDR2 ISYDGTV (reference sequence). This CDR3 contains 11 residues. The CDR3 is CALGETYKKLF. The CDR3 DNA reads TGTGCCTTGGGGGAGACCTATAAGAAACTCTTT.

This clone was found many times. TCRdb's entry gives the protein of a much larger clone, which mismatches this DNA's translation at residue 5, likely from a read error; the protein reported here is translated from the DNA. Here the CDR3 DNA reads TGTGCCTTGTGGAAGGTGCAGGGTGATAAGCTCTTT. Its protein product is CALWKVQGDKLF. The gene calls are TRGV9 and TRGJ1 or TRGJ2. Germline CDR1 is GITISATS and CDR2 is ISYDGTV (reference sequence). The CDR3 is made up of 12 amino acids.

This clone was seen at least ten times. V usage is TRGV9 and J usage is TRGJ1 or TRGJ2. CDR1 is GITISATS, CDR2 ISYDGTV, per germline (reference sequence). V lost 0 bases, J lost 2 bases, and 4 bases stayed unmatched. This CDR3 has 14 residues. In DNA, the CDR3 is TGTGCCTTGTGGGAGGTGCATGATTATTATAAGAAACTCTTT. Translating gives CALWEVHDYYKKLF.

This clone was picked up many times. TCRdb's protein, taken from a much larger clone, differs from this DNA's translation at residue 3, likely owing to a read error; the protein displayed comes from the DNA. V and J are TRGV9 and TRGJ1 or TRGJ2. CDR3 length equals 12 residues. Germline CDR1 is GITISATS and CDR2 is ISYDGTV (reference sequence). This CDR3 reads CASWEVYYKKLF. DNA of the CDR3: TGTGCCTCGTGGGAGGTTTATTATAAGAAACTCTTT.

With regard to this clone: A read error is the likely source, as a far larger clone sits one nucleotide away. Other DNA sequences of this sample code for an identical CDR3. The J gene is uncalled and the V gene is TRGV9. The germline V gene has CDR1 GITISATS and CDR2 ISYDGTV (reference sequence). This CDR3 is 13 amino acids long. In DNA, the CDR3 is TGTGCCTTGTGGGAGGTGCTTAGGTATAAGAAGCTCTTT. Protein sequence: CALWEVLRYKKLF.

This clone appeared a few times. A far larger clone is only one base removed, so a read error is likely. The J gene is uncalled and the V gene is TRGV3. The length of the CDR3 is 13 residues. Looked up from germline, CDR1 is VTNTFY and CDR2 is YDVSTARD (reference sequence). CDR3 coding DNA: TGTGCCACCTGGGACCGACTTTATTATAAGAAGCTCTTT. It is translated as CATWDRLYYKKLF.

Turning to this clone: Translating this DNA gives a protein that differs at residue 13 from the TCRdb one, which belongs to a much larger clone; a read error is likely, and the protein shown is this translation. The chain employs TRGV9 and TRGJP2. J gave up 10 bases and V 3 bases, and 23 bases lay outside the gene matches. Germline V gives CDR1 GITISATS, CDR2 ISYDGTV (reference sequence). The CDR3 extends over 18 amino acids. CDR3 region: CALWEPPENLGGAWIKTF. For the CDR3, the DNA is TGTGCCTTGTGGGAGCCGCCCGAAAATCTCGGTGGTGCTTGGATCAAGACGTTT.

This clone was seen ten or more times. TCRdb has a much larger clone's protein, which differs at residue 10 from the translation of this DNA, likely because of a read error; what is shown is the protein translated from the DNA. The chain has TRGV9 and TRGJ1 or TRGJ2. Germline V gene lookup returns CDR1 GITISATS and CDR2 ISYDGTV (reference sequence). The CDR3 is 12 amino acids. This chain's CDR3 is CALYPNYYKRLF. The CDR3 DNA is TGTGCCTTGTACCCGAATTATTATAAGAGACTCTTT.

This clone was recorded many times. This chain connects TRGV3 to TRGJ1 or TRGJ2. With 3 bases clipped from V and 3 bases from J, the junction kept 11 bases outside the gene matches. The length of the CDR3 is 15 residues. The germline gives CDR1 VTNTFY, CDR2 YDVSTARD (reference sequence). CDR3 residues: CATWDRNWIYYKKLF. Written as DNA, the CDR3 is TGTGCCACCTGGGACCGAAATTGGATTTATTATAAGAAACTCTTT.

The V gene is TRGV9, the J gene TRGJP. No J gene is reported in TCRdb; it was inferred here by comparing the DNA with germline. The CDR3 contains 16 residues. Germline assignment: CDR1 GITISATS and CDR2 ISYDGTV (reference sequence). V gave up 2 bases and J gave up 13 bases; unmatched junction bases: 11. CDR3 in DNA: TGTGCCTTGTGGGAGGAGACAAGAGTTGGCAAAAAAATCAAGGTATTT. Translated: CALWEETRVGKKIKVF.

To note about this clone: This likely reflects a read error, since a far larger clone is one base away. Other DNA sequences in this sample translate to the same CDR3. The V gene is TRGV3, but the J gene lacks a call. CDR3 length: 13 residues. CDR1 is VTNTFY and CDR2 is YDVSTARD in the germline V gene (reference sequence). CDR3: CATWVPQVLGFLF. CDR3 in DNA: TGTGCCACCTGGGTCCCTCAGGTCTTAGGATTCCTCTTT.

Points on this clone: A far larger clone is a single base away, which makes a read error likely. The sample carries other DNA sequences with the same CDR3. The V gene corresponds to TRGV9; no J gene was called. The CDR3 contains 33 residues. CDR1 GITISATS and CDR2 ISYDGTV come from the germline V gene (reference sequence). CDR3 region: CALWEVLLIGIRNSLAVEQHWLSQVSIGRIQHF. CDR3 bases: TGTGCCTTGTGGGAGGTGCTGTTGATCGGCATAAGAAACTCTTTAGCAGTGGAACAACACTGGTTGTCACAGGTAAGTATCGGAAGAATACAACATTTC.

This clone was detected ten times or more. A far larger clone is a single base away, which makes a read error likely. Other DNA sequences within the sample encode an identical CDR3. The V gene call is TRGV4, and the J gene call is absent. This CDR3 is 14 amino acids long. Germline assignment: CDR1 EGSTGY and CDR2 YDSYTSSV. Written as DNA, the CDR3 is TGTGCCACCTGGGATGTCCCGAATTATTATAAGAAGCTCTTT. Its translation: CATWDVPNYYKKLF.

Turning to this clone: The amino acid sequence in TCRdb belongs to a much larger clone and departs from this DNA's translation at residue 9, likely a sequencing read error; the sequence shown is translated from the DNA. The chain uses TRGV9 and TRGJP. The J gene was missing in TCRdb and was found by matching the end of the DNA to germline. In germline, CDR1 is GITISATS, CDR2 ISYDGTV (reference sequence). CDR3 length: 17 residues. CDR3 amino acids: CALWEKGQKLGKKIKVF. For the CDR3, the DNA is TGTGCCTTGTGGGAGAAGGGGCAAAAGTTGGGCAAAAAAATCAAGGTATTT.

This clone has at least ten counts. The protein in TCRdb stems from a much larger clone and differs at residue 15 from this DNA's translation, likely a read error; here the protein is translated from the DNA. No call exists for the J gene, whereas the V gene is TRGV9. The CDR3 length is 17 residues. Germline V CDR1 and CDR2: GITISATS, ISYDGTV (reference sequence). This CDR3 reads CALWEFLKELGKKIRVF. The CDR3 coding sequence is TGTGCCTTGTGGGAATTCTTGAAAGAGTTGGGCAAAAAAATCAGGGTATTT.

This clone has ten or more counts. The rearrangement uses TRGV8 and TRGJP2. There are 15 residues in the CDR3. Losses at the gene ends were 5 bases for V and 3 bases for J; bases not matched to a gene: 9. CDR1 is VENAVY and CDR2 is YDSYNSRV in the germline V gene. The CDR3 loop is CATWAIRGSDWIKTF. The CDR3 nucleotides are TGTGCCACCTGGGCTATCCGGGGTAGTGATTGGATCAAGACGTTT.

With respect to this clone: A far larger clone is a single base away, which makes a read error likely. No DNA is shown, since the ends of the CDR3 on it are uncertain; the CDR3 is the one TCRdb lists. The V gene is given as TRGV9, and no J gene call is available. The CDR3 is made up of 31 amino acids, end residues included. Germline CDR1 GITISATS, CDR2 ISYDGTV (reference sequence). CDR3 amino acids: CALWEAIIIRNSLAVEQHLLSQVSIGRIQHF.

This clone was detected a few times. TCRdb has a much larger clone's protein, which differs at residue 9 from the translation of this DNA, likely because of a read error; what is shown is the protein translated from the DNA. J is TRGJP2 and V is TRGV2. The germline V gene encodes CDR1 EGSNGY and CDR2 YDSYNSKV. This CDR3 region has 13 residues. CDR3 sequence (DNA): TGTGCCACCTGGAGTAGTAGTGATAGGATCAAGACGTTT. Translated, it gives CATWSSSDRIKTF.

Remarks on this clone: TCRdb pairs this DNA with a much larger clone's protein that differs at residue 11, likely a read error; the protein shown was translated from the DNA. This sequence joins TRGV4 and TRGJ1 or TRGJ2. Matching the DNA to germline supplied the J gene, which TCRdb does not give. Germline-derived CDR1 and CDR2 are EGSTGY and YDSYTSSV. This CDR3 comprises 14 residues. CDR3 residues: CATWDGLNYYEKLF. The CDR3 coding sequence is TGTGCCACCTGGGATGGTTTGAATTATTATGAGAAACTCTTT.

This clone was recorded many times. This probably arose from a read error, given a far larger clone one base away. The identical CDR3 is also encoded by other nucleotide sequences in the sample. The V call is TRGV9, the J call TRGJP. In germline, CDR1 is GITISATS, CDR2 ISYDGTV (reference sequence). The junction had 5 bases not matched to a gene; V was cut back by 1 base and J by 11 bases. The length of the CDR3 is 15 residues. The DNA of the CDR3 is TGTGCCTTGTGGGAGGTTGAGCTGGGCAAAAAAATCAAGGTATTT. Translation gives CALWEVELGKKIKVF.

As regards this clone: The protein recorded in TCRdb matches a much larger clone and deviates from this DNA's translation at residue 6, suggesting a read error; the protein here is obtained by translating the DNA. J is TRGJ1 or TRGJ2 and V is TRGV8. TCRdb offers no J gene call, so here the DNA was matched to germline to obtain one. V was clipped by 3 bases and J by 10 bases; unmatched bases: 9. CDR3 size: 12 residues. Germline assignment: CDR1 VENAVY and CDR2 YDSYNSRV. The CDR3 DNA is TGTGCCACCTGGGATTGGCCGTGGAAGAAACTCTTT. Translated: CATWDWPWKKLF.

This clone was detected a few times. The amino acid sequence in TCRdb belongs to a much larger clone and departs from this DNA's translation at residue 8, likely a sequencing read error; the sequence shown is translated from the DNA. CDR3: CALWEGEARQELGKKIKVF. The CDR3 DNA sequence: TGTGCCTTGTGGGAGGGGGAGGCCCGGCAAGAGTTGGGCAAAAAAATCAAGGTATTT. J is TRGJP and V is TRGV9. Because TCRdb records no J gene, it was assigned here through a match of the DNA to germline. This CDR3 is built from 19 residues. The germline V gene encodes CDR1 GITISATS and CDR2 ISYDGTV (reference sequence). The ends lost 2 bases at V and 2 bases at J; junction bases unmatched: 9.

This clone has a handful of counts. The protein held in TCRdb is that of a much larger clone and does not match this DNA's translation at residue 5, likely because of a read error; the protein shown is translated from the DNA. The chain has TRGV9 and TRGJP. Here the J gene came from matching the DNA to germline, since TCRdb omits it. The CDR3 is 15 residues long. Germline V gene sequence: CDR1 GITISATS, CDR2 ISYDGTV (reference sequence). The ends lost 6 bases at V and 9 bases at J; junction bases unmatched: 8. CDR3 sequence reads: CALWFEGLGKKIKVF. CDR3 bases: TGTGCCTTGTGGTTCGAGGGGTTGGGCAAAAAAATCAAGGTATTT.

This clone was seen at least ten times. The chain carries TRGV8 and TRGJ1 or TRGJ2. Germline matching of the DNA provided the J gene here, since TCRdb leaves it blank. J lost 4 bases, V lost 3 bases, and 6 bases had no gene match. Looked up from germline, CDR1 is VENAVY and CDR2 is YDSYNSRV. CDR3 size: 13 residues. The DNA for the CDR3 is TGTGCCACCTGGGATGAGTTGTATTATAAGAAACTCTTT. This codes for CATWDELYYKKLF.

This clone showed up many times. This chain connects TRGV4 to TRGJ1 or TRGJ2. V dropped 4 bases and J dropped 11; count of bases not matched to a gene: 8. The CDR3 extends over 11 amino acids. The V gene's germline CDR1 is EGSTGY and CDR2 YDSYTSSV. CDR3 protein: CATWDGRQKLF. As DNA, the CDR3 is TGTGCCACCTGGGACGGGCGTCAGAAACTCTTT.

At least ten counts were recorded for this clone. The chain couples TRGV8 to TRGJP1. As TCRdb names no J gene, one was assigned here on the basis of a DNA match to germline. The CDR3 has 12 amino acids. Germline CDR1 is VENAVY and CDR2 is YDSYNSRV. With 6 bases clipped from V and 4 bases from J, the junction kept 2 bases outside the gene matches. The CDR3 loop reads CATWFTGWFKIF. The CDR3 region has the DNA TGTGCCACCTGGTTCACTGGTTGGTTCAAGATATTT.

Comment on this clone: It differs at one base from a far larger clone, so likely a read error. Other DNA variants within this sample encode the same CDR3. V and J are TRGV9 and TRGJ1 or TRGJ2. Germline loops: CDR1 GITISATS, CDR2 ISYDGTV (reference sequence). The CDR3 length is 14 residues. This CDR3 reads CALWEVPKYYKKLF. The DNA for the CDR3 is TGTGCCTTGTGGGAGGTCCCTAAGTATTATAAGAAGCTCTTT.